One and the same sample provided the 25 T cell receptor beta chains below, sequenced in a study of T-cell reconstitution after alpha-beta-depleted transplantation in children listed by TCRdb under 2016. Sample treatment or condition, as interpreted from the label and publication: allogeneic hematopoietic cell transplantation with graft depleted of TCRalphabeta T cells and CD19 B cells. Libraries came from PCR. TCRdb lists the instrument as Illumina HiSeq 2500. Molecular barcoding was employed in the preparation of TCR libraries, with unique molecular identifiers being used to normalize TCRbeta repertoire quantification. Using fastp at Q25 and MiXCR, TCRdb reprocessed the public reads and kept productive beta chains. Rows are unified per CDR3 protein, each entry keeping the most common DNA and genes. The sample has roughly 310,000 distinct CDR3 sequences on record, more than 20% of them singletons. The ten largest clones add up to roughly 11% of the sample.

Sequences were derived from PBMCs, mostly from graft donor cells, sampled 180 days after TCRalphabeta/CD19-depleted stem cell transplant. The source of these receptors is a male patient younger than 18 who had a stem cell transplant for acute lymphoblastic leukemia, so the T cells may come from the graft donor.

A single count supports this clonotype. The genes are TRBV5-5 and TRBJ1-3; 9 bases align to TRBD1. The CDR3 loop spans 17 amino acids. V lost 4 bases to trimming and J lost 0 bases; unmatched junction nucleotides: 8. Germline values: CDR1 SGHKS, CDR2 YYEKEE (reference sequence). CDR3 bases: TGTGCCAGCAGCATAGGACAGGGGTTGAACTCTGGAAACACCATATATTTT. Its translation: CASSIGQGLNSGNTIYF.

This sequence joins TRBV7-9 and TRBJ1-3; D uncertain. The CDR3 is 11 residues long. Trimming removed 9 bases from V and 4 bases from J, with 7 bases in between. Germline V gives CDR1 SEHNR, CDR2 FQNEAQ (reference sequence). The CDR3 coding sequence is TGTGCCAGATCTACAGGAAACACCATATATTTT. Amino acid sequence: CARSTGNTIYF.

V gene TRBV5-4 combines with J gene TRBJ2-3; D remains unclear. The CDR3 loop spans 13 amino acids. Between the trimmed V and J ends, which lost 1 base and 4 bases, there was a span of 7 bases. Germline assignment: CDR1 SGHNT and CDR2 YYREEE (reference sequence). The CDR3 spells CASSLLGSDTQYF. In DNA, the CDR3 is TGTGCCAGCAGCTTGTTGGGATCAGATACGCAGTATTTT.

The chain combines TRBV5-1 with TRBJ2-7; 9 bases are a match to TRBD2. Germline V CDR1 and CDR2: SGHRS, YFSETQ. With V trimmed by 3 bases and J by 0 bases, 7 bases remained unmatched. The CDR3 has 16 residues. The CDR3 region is CASSWTSAGSSYEQYF. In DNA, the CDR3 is TGCGCCAGCAGCTGGACTAGCGCCGGAAGCTCCTACGAGCAGTACTTC.

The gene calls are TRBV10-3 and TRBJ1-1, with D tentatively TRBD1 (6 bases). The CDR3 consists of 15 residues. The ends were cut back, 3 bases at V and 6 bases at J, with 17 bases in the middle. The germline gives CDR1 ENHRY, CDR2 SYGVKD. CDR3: CAISDPGALSAEAFF. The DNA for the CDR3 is TGTGCCATCAGTGACCCAGGGGCTCTCTCCGCTGAAGCTTTCTTT.

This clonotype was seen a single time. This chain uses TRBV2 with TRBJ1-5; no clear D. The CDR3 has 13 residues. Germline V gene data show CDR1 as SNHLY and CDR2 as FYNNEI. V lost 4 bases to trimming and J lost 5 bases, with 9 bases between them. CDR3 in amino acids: CASSVNNDQPQHF. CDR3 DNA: TGTGCCAGCAGTGTTAACAATGATCAGCCCCAGCATTTT.

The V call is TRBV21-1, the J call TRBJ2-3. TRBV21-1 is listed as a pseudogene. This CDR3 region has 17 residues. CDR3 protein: CASSSQKGLASTDTQYF. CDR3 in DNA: TGTGCCAGCAGCTCCCAAAAGGGACTGGCTAGCACAGATACGCAGTATTTT.

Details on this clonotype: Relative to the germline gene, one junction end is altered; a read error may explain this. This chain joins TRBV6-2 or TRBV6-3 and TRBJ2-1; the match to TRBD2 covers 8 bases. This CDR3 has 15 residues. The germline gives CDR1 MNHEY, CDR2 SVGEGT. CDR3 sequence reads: CASSHSGTSGDEQFF. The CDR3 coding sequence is TGTGCCAGCAGTCACTCCGGGACTAGTGGGGATGAGCAGTTCTTC.

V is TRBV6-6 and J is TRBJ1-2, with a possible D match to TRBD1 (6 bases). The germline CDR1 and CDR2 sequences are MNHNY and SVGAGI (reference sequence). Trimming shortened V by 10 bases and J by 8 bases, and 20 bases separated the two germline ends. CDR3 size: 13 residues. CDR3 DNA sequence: TGTGCCATCAACGGTTTAGGACAGCGGGGCTACACCTTC. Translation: CAINGLGQRGYTF.

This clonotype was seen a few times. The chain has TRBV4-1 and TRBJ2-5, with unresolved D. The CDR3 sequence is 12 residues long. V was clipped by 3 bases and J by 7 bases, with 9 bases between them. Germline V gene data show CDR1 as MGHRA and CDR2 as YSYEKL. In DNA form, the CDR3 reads TGCGCCAGCAGCCAGTCTTTCGGGACCCAGTACTTC. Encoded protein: CASSQSFGTQYF.

CDR3 in DNA: TGCGCCAGCAGCCAAGCCCGAACTTATAATTCACCCCTCCACTTT. It specifies CASSQARTYNSPLHF. The rearrangement links TRBV4-1 to TRBJ1-6; D call uncertain. Trimming left V 1 base short and J 4 bases short, with 8 bases between. CDR3 length equals 15 residues. The germline V gene encodes CDR1 MGHRA and CDR2 YSYEKL.

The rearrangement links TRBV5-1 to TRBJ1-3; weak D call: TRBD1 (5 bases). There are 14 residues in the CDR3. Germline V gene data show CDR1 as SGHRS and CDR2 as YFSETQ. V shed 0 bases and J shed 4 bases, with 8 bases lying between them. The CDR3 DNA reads TGCGCCAGCAGCTTGGGGACATACGGAAACACCATATATTTT. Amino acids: CASSLGTYGNTIYF.

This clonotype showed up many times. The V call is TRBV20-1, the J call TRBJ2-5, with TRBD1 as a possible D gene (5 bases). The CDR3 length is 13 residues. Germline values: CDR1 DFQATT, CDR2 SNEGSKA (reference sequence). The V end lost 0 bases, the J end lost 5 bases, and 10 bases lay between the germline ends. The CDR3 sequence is CSAREGWGETQYF. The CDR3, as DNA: TGCAGTGCTAGAGAGGGATGGGGCGAGACCCAGTACTTC.

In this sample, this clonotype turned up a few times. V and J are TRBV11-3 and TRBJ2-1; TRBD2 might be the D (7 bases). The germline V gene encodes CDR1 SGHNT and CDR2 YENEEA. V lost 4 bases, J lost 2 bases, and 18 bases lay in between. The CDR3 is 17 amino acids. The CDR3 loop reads CASSSRGGRATYNEQFF. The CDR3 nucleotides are TGTGCCAGCAGCTCGCGAGGGGGGAGGGCGACCTACAATGAGCAGTTCTTC.

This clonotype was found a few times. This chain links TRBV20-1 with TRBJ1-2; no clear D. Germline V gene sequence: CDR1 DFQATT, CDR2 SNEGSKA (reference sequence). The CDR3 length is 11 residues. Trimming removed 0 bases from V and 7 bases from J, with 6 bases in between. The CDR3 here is CSARDLSGYTF. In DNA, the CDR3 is TGCAGTGCTAGAGATTTGAGTGGCTACACCTTC.

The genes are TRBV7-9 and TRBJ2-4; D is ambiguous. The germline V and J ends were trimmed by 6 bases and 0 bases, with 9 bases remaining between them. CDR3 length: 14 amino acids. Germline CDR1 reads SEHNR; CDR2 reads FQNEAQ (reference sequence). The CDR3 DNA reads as TGTGCCAGCAGTCAGGTACTAGCCAAAAACATTCAGTACTTC. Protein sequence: CASSQVLAKNIQYF.

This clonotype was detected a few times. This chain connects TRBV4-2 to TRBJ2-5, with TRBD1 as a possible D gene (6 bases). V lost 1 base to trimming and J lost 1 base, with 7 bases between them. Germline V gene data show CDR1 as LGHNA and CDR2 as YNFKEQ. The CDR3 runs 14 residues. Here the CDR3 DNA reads TGTGCCAGCAGCCAAGTCAGGGGCCAAGAGACCCAGTACTTC. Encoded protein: CASSQVRGQETQYF.

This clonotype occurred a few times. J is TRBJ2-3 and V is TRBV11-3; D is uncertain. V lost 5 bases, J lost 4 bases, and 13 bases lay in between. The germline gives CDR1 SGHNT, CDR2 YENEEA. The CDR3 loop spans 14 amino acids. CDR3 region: CASSVMASADTQYF. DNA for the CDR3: TGTGCCAGCAGCGTAATGGCGTCGGCAGATACGCAGTATTTT. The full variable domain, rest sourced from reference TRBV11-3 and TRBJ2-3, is EAGVVQSPRYKIIEKKQPVAFWCNPISGHNTLYWYLQNLGQGPELLIRYENEEAVDDSQLPKDRFSAERLKGVDSTLKIQPAELGDSAVYLCASSVMASADTQYFGPGTRLTVL.

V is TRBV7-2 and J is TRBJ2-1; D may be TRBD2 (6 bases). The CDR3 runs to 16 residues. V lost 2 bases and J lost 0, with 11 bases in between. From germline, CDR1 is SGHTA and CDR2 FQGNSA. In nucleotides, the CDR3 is TGTGCCAGCAGCTTACATAGCGGACTCTCCTACAATGAGCAGTTCTTC. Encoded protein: CASSLHSGLSYNEQFF.

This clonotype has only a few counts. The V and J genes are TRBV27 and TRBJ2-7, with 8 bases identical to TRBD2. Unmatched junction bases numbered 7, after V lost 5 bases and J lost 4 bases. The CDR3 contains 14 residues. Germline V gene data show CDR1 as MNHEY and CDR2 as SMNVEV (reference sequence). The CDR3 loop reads CASSPSGPFYEQYF. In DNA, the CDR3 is TGTGCCAGCAGTCCTAGCGGGCCCTTTTACGAGCAGTACTTC.

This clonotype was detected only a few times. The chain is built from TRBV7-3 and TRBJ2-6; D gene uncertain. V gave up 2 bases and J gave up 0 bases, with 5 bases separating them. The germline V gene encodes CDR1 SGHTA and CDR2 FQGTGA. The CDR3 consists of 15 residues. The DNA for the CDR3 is TGTGCCAGCAGCTTACGGAACTCTGGGGCCAACGTCCTGACTTTC. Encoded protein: CASSLRNSGANVLTF.

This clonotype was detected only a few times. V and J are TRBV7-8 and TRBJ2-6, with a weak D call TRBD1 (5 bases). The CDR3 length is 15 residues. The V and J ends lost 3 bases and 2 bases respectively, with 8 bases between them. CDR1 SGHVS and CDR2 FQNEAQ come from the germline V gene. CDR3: CASSFRGTGANVLTF. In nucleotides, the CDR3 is TGTGCCAGCAGCTTTAGGGGAACTGGGGCCAACGTCCTGACTTTC.

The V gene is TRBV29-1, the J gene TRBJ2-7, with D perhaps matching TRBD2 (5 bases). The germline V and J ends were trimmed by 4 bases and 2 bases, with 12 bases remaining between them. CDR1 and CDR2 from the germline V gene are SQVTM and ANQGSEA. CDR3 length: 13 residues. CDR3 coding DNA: TGCAGCGTTGGGGCTAGCCTCCCCTACGAGCAGTACTTC. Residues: CSVGASLPYEQYF.

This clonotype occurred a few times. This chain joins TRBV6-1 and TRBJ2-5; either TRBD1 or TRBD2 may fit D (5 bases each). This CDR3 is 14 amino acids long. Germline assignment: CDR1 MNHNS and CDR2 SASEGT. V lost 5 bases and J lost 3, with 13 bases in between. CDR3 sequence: CASSTARGKETQYF. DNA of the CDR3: TGTGCCAGCAGTACAGCTCGGGGCAAAGAGACCCAGTACTTC.

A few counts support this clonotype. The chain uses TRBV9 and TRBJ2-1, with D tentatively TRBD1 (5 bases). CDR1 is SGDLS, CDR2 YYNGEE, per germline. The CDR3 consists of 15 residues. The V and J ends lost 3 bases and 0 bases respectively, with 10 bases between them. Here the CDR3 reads CASSGTTHSYNEQFF. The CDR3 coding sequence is TGTGCCAGCAGCGGGACAACCCACTCCTACAATGAGCAGTTCTTC.